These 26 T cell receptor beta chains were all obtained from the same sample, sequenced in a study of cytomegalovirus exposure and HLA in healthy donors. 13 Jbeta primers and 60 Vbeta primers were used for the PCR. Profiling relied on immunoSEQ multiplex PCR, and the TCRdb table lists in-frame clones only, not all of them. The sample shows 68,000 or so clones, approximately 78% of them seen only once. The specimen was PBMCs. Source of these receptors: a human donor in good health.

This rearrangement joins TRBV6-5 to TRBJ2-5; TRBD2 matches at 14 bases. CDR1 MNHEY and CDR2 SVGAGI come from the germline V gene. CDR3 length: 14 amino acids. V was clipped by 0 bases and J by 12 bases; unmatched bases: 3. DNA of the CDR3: TGTGCCAGCAGTTACTCGACTAGCGGGGGGGTAAAGTACTTC. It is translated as CASSYSTSGGVKYF.

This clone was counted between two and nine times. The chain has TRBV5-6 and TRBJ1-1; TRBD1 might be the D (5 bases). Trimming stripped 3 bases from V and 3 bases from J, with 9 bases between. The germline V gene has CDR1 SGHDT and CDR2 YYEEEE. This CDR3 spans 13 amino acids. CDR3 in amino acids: CASSWGGYTEAFF. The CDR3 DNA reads TGTGCCAGCAGCTGGGGGGGGTACACTGAAGCTTTCTTT. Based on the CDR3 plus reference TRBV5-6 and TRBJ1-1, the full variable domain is DAGVTQSPTHLIKTRGQQVTLRCSPKSGHDTVSWYQQALGQGPQFIFQYYEEEERQRGNFPDRFSGHQFPNYSSELNVNALLLGDSALYLCASSWGGYTEAFFGQGTRLTVV.

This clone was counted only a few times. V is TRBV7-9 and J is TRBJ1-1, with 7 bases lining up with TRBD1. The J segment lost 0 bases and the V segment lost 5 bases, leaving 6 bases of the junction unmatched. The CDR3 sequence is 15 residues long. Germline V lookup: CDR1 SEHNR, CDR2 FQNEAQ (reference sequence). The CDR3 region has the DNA TGTGCCAGCAGCGGCCTGACAGGGATGAACACTGAAGCTTTCTTT. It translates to CASSGLTGMNTEAFF.

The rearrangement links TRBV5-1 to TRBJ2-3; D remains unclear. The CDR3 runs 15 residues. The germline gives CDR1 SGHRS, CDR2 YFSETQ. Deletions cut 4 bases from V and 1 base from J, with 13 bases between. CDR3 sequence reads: CASSPESTGTDTQYF. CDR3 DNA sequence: TGCGCCAGCAGCCCAGAATCCACAGGCACAGATACGCAGTATTTT.

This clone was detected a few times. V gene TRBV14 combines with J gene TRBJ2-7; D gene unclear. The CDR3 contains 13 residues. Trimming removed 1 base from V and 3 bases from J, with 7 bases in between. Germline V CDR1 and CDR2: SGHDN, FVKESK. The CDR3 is CASSQAVHYEQYF. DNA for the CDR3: TGTGCCAGCAGCCAAGCAGTCCACTACGAGCAGTACTTC.

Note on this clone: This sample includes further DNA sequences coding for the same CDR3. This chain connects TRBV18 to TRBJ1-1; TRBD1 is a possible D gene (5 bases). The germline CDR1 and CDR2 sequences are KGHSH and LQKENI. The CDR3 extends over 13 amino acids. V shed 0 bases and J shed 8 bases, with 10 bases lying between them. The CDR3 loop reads CASSPPAGPEAFF. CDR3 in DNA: TGTGCCAGCTCACCACCGGCGGGGCCAGAAGCTTTCTTT.

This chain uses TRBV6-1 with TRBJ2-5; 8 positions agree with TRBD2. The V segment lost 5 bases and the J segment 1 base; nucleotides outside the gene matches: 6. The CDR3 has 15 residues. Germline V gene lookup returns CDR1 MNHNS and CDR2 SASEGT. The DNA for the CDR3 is TGTGCCAGCAGTAGATCCGGGGGGGCCCAAGAGACCCAGTACTTC. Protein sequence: CASSRSGGAQETQYF.

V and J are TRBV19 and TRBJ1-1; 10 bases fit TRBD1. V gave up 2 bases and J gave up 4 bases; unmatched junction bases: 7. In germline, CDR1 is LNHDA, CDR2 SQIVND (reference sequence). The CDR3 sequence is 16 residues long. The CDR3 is CASSISLRDRGTEAFF. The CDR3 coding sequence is TGTGCCAGTAGTATATCTCTCCGGGACAGGGGCACTGAAGCTTTCTTT. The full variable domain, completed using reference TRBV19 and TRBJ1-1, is DGGITQSPKYLFRKEGQNVTLSCEQNLNHDAMYWYRQDPGQGLRLIYYSQIVNDFQKGDIAEGYSVSREKKESFPLTVTSAQKNPTAFYLCASSISLRDRGTEAFFGQGTRLTVV.

CDR3 residues: CASFGGFNYGYTF. The CDR3 DNA sequence: TGTGCCAGTTTCGGAGGGTTTAACTATGGCTACACCTTC. The chain carries TRBV19 and TRBJ1-2, with D unresolved. The CDR3 consists of 13 residues. CDR1 and CDR2 from the germline V gene are LNHDA and SQIVND (reference sequence). The V gene lost 8 bases and the J gene lost 1 base, with 11 bases spanning the gap.

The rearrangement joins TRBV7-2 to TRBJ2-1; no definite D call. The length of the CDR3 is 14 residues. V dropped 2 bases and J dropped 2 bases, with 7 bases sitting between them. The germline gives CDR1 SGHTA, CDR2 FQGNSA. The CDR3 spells CASSLFSTYNEQFF. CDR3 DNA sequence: TGTGCCAGCAGCTTATTTAGCACCTACAATGAGCAGTTCTTC.

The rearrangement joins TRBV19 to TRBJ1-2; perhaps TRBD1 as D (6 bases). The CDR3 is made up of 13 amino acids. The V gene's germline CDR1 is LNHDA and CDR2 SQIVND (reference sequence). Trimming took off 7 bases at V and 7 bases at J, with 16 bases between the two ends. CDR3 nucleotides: TGTGCCAGTACCTCACAGGGTTACTTTGGCTACACCTTC. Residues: CASTSQGYFGYTF.

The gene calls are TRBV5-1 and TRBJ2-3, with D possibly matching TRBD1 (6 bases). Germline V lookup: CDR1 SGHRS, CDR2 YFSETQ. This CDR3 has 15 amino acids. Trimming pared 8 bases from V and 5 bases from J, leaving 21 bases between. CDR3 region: CASIQGTLGGDTQYF. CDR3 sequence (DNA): TGCGCCAGTATACAGGGCACTCTTGGAGGAGATACGCAGTATTTT.

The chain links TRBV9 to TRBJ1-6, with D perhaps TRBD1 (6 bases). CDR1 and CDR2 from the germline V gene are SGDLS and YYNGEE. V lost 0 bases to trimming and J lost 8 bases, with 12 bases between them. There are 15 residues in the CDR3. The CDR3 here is CASSVGRGAYSPLHF. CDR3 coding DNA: TGTGCCAGCAGCGTAGGGCGGGGGGCCTATTCACCCCTCCACTTT.

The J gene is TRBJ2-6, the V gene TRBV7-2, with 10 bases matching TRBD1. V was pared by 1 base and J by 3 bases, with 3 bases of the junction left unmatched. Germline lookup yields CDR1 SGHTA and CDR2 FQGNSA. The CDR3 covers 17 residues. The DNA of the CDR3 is TGTGCCAGCAGCTTAGGACAGGGGGCCTTTGGGGCCAACGTCCTGACTTTC. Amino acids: CASSLGQGAFGANVLTF.

This chain's CDR3 is CASSLLNRADTEAFF. The CDR3, as DNA: TGTGCCAGCAGCTTACTAAACAGGGCGGACACTGAAGCTTTCTTT. This chain links TRBV7-2 with TRBJ1-1, with D possibly being TRBD1 (6 bases). The CDR3 consists of 15 residues. V was trimmed by 2 bases and J by 3 bases, leaving 13 bases between them. The V gene's germline CDR1 is SGHTA and CDR2 FQGNSA.

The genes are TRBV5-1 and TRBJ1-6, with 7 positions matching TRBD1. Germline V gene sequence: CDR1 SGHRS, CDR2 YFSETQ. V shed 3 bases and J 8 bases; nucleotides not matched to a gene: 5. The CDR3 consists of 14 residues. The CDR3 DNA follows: TGCGCCAGCAGCTCGACAGGGTCGGATTCACCCCTCCACTTT. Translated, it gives CASSSTGSDSPLHF.

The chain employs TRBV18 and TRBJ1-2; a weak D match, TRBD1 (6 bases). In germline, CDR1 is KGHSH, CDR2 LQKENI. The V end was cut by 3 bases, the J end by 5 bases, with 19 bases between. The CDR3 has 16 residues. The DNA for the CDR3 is TGTGCCAGCTCACCGGCAGGGGCGAGTACGCTTTATGGCTACACCTTC. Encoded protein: CASSPAGASTLYGYTF.

DNA of the CDR3: TGTGCCAGCAGCTGGTTACCGGGACAGAGTTACGAGCAGTACTTC. Amino acid sequence: CASSWLPGQSYEQYF. The chain links TRBV7-2 to TRBJ2-7; 7 nucleotides match TRBD1. The ends lost 4 bases at V and 4 bases at J; junction bases unmatched: 10. The germline gives CDR1 SGHTA, CDR2 FQGNSA. The CDR3 is 15 amino acids.

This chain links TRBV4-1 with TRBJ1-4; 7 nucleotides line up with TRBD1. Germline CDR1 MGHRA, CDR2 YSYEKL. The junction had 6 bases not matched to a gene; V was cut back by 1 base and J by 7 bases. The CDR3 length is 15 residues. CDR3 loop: CASSQATGAFEKLFF. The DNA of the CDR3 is TGCGCCAGCAGCCAAGCAACAGGGGCGTTTGAAAAACTGTTTTTT.

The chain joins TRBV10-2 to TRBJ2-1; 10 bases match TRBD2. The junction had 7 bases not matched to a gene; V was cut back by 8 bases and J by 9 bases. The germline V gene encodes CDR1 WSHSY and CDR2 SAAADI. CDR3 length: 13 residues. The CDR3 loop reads CASQSGGASEQFF. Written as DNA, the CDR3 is TGCGCCAGCCAGAGCGGGGGGGCTAGTGAGCAGTTCTTC.

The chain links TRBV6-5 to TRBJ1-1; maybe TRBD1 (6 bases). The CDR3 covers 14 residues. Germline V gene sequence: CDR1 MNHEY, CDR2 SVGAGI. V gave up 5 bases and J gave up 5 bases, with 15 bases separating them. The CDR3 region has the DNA TGTGCCAGCAGTGAAGGGGGGGGAAGAACTGAAGCTTTCTTT. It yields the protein CASSEGGGRTEAFF.

The CDR3 region has the DNA TGTGCCATCAGGGACTTTAGCACAGATACGCAGTATTTT. Amino acid sequence: CAIRDFSTDTQYF. The chain couples TRBV10-3 to TRBJ2-3, with D tentatively TRBD2 (5 bases). The CDR3 is made up of 13 amino acids. The V gene lost 6 bases and the J gene lost 0 bases, with 7 bases spanning the gap. Germline V gene sequence: CDR1 ENHRY, CDR2 SYGVKD.

This chain's CDR3 is CASSSRSGGGLETQYF. Here the CDR3 DNA reads TGCGCCAGCAGCTCGCGGTCAGGGGGCGGTCTAGAGACCCAGTACTTC. The chain joins TRBV5-1 to TRBJ2-5; 8 nucleotides line up with TRBD1. Per germline, CDR1 SGHRS and CDR2 YFSETQ. The junction had 11 bases not matched to a gene; V was cut back by 3 bases and J by 4 bases. The CDR3 is 16 amino acids.

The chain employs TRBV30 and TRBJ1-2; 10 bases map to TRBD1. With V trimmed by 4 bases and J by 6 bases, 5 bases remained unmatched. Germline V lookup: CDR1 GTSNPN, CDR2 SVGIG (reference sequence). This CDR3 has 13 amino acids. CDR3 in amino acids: CAWKTGGNNGYTF. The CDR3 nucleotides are TGTGCCTGGAAGACAGGGGGCAACAATGGCTACACCTTC.

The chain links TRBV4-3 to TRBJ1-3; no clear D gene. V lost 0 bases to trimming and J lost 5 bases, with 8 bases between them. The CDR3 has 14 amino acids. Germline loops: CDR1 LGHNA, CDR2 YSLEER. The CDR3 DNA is TGCGCCAGCAGCCAAGACAGTTCGAGAAACACCATATATTTT. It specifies CASSQDSSRNTIYF.

CDR3 sequence: CASSQPGTANGYTF. CDR3 DNA sequence: TGCGCCAGCAGCCAACCAGGGACAGCTAATGGCTACACCTTC. This chain links TRBV4-1 with TRBJ1-2, with 7 bases matching TRBD1. This CDR3 spans 14 amino acids. CDR1 MGHRA and CDR2 YSYEKL come from the germline V gene. J gave up 6 bases and V 2 bases, and 6 bases lay outside the gene matches.